The rows below give T cell receptor beta chains drawn from one sample of a study of regulatory T cells in long-lasting Graves disease. TCRdb re-called the multiplex PCR reads through MiXCR, storing one row per CDR3 protein. This sample has over 500,000 distinct CDR3 sequences; roughly 16% occur once, and the top ten carry about 12%. This sample also belongs to another study, concerning T cells in Graves' hyperthyroidism and ophthalmopathy.

The sample here was peripheral blood mononuclear cells (PBMCs), taken at new diagnosis, from a patient treated with antithyroid drugs. The receptors originated from a man between 18 and 29 years old with Graves disease. Both conserved end residues are part of each CDR3. Each record gives: V gene, J gene, D gene, clone size, CDR3 protein, CDR3 DNA. The D gene is left open where the match is weak. Clone size is stated in some rows and not others, as once, few, many or a class when expanded.

TRBV28	TRBJ2-3	TRBD2	many	CASSLTSGDHTDTQYF	TGTGCCAGCAGTTTAACTAGCGGAGATCACACAGATACGCAGTATTTT
TRBV27	TRBJ1-3	.	few	CASSLEAGNTIYF	TGTGCCAGCAGTTTAGAGGCGGGAAACACCATATATTTT
TRBV13	TRBJ2-1	TRBD1	.	CASSSGTGEHEQFF	TGTGCCAGCAGCTCCGGGACAGGGGAACATGAGCAGTTCTTC
TRBV7-2	TRBJ1-5	.	.	CASSLPGRYQPQHF	TGTGCCAGCAGCTTACCGGGAAGGTACCAGCCCCAGCATTTT
TRBV20-1	TRBJ2-7	.	many	CSARRRDYEQYF	TGCAGTGCTAGACGGCGGGACTACGAGCAGTACTTC
TRBV7-9	TRBJ2-2	.	.	CASSFSENTGELFF	TGTGCCAGCAGCTTCAGCGAGAACACCGGGGAGCTGTTTTTT
TRBV19	TRBJ2-1	.	.	CASSKGGGGTEQFF	TGTGCCAGTAGTAAGGGGGGCGGGGGCACTGAGCAGTTCTTC
TRBV19	TRBJ1-1	.	.	CASSKAGARTGAFF	TGTGCCAGTAGTAAGGCGGGGGCGAGGACTGGAGCTTTCTTT
TRBV20-1	TRBJ2-1	.	many	CSARDRGETRYNEQFF	TGCAGTGCTAGAGATCGGGGCGAGACAAGGTACAATGAGCAGTTCTTC
TRBV7-9	TRBJ2-6	.	.	CASSLSRAGANVLTF	TGTGCCAGCAGCTTAAGCAGGGCTGGGGCCAACGTCCTGACTTTC
TRBV20-1	TRBJ2-1	TRBD2	many	CSAGLAGGPMNEQFF	TGCAGTGCTGGGCTAGCGGGAGGGCCTATGAATGAGCAGTTCTTC
TRBV20-1	TRBJ2-3	TRBD2	many	CSARDRTAGRDTDTQYF	TGCAGTGCTAGAGATCGTACAGCGGGAAGGGACACAGATACGCAGTATTTT
TRBV28	TRBJ2-2	.	many	CASSPVGRGNTGELFF	TGTGCCAGCAGTCCCGTAGGCAGGGGGAACACCGGGGAGCTGTTTTTT
TRBV30	TRBJ1-2	TRBD1	many	CAWYRDRGSYGYTF	TGTGCCTGGTACCGGGACAGGGGGTCCTATGGCTACACCTTC
TRBV14	TRBJ2-2	TRBD1	few	CASSQDTGAYTGELFF	TGTGCCAGCAGCCAAGATACAGGGGCTTACACCGGGGAGCTGTTTTTT